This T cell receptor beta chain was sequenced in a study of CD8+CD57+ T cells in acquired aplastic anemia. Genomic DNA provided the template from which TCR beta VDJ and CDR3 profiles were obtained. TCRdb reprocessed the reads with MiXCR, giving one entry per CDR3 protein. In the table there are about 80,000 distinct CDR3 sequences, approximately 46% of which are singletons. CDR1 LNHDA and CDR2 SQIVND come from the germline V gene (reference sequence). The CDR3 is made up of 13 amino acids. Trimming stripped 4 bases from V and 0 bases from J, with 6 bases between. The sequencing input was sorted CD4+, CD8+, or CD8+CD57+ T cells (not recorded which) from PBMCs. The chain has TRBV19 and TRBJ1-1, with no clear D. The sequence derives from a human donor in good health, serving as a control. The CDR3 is CASSTLMNTEAFF. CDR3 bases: TGTGCCAGTAGTACACTCATGAACACTGAAGCTTTCTTT.